This T cell receptor beta chain comes out of a study of blood T cell repertoires in COVID-19. Study at large: Samples taken during acute and convalescent COVID-19 were collected in the United States, Italy and Spain. PBMCs, B-cell-depleted T cells, or T cells provided the cDNA or gDNA that made up the material.

As handled by the study authors: Amplification of reference gene primers was used by the study to estimate nucleated cell counts. The data were produced by immunoSEQ multiplex PCR, yet TCRdb's version contains in-frame clones alone and is incomplete. The V and J calls and clone size were taken over from that table, and D and trimming were inferred from the DNA. The sample lists around 370,000 clones, about 90% occurring once. Trimming left V 1 base short and J 8 bases short, with 5 bases between. Germline CDR1 is SGHTA and CDR2 is FQGNSA. The CDR3 runs to 11 residues. The origin of this receptor is a man in his late teens or twenties with active or convalescent COVID-19. The genes are TRBV7-2 and TRBJ1-2; unclear D gene. Sequenced sample: peripheral blood. This CDR3 is CASSLVSGYTF. CDR3 DNA sequence: TGTGCCAGCAGCTTAGTTTCGGGCTACACCTTC.